These 17 T cell receptor beta chains were sequenced from one sample in a study of spatial heterogeneity in lung cancer. General study results and limits: Tracking of tumor mutation counts was seen in expanded intratumoral alpha and beta TCR counts.

These receptors have no known antigen. Noted time point: sample taken at primary tumor resection. TCRdb itself ran the 5' RACE reads through MiXCR, one entry per CDR3 protein. The sample records approximately 8,800 distinct CDR3 sequences, 4.5% being singletons. Source: lung tumor tissue, taken at surgery. The receptors shown here come from a female donor with early-stage non-small cell lung cancer.

This clonotype appeared many times. The V gene is TRBV5-1, the J gene TRBJ2-5; D is possibly TRBD1 or TRBD2 (5 bases each). V gave up 3 bases and J gave up 4 bases, with 7 bases separating them. The CDR3 extends over 12 amino acids. Looked up from germline, CDR1 is SGHRS and CDR2 is YFSETQ. CDR3 coding DNA: TGCGCCAGCAGCTCGGGGACAGAGACCCAGTACTTC. Amino acids: CASSSGTETQYF.

This clonotype was seen repeatedly, ten times or more. The chain is built from TRBV3-1 and TRBJ1-5; D is ambiguous. This CDR3 has 13 residues. With 0 bases removed from V and 7 bases from J, the gap between germline ends came to 7 bases. Germline V gives CDR1 LGHDT, CDR2 YNNKEL (reference sequence). The CDR3 DNA sequence: TGTGCCAGCAGCCAAGAGATCAAACAGCCCCAGCATTTT. Protein product: CASSQEIKQPQHF.

This clonotype counts as medium-sized. The chain joins TRBV7-9 to TRBJ2-3, with TRBD2 matching 10 bases. The germline CDR1 and CDR2 sequences are SEHNR and FQNEAQ (reference sequence). Trimming cost V 4 bases and J 5 bases; bases outside gene matches: 6. The CDR3 has 15 amino acids. The CDR3 DNA follows: TGTGCCAGCAGCTCAAGCGGGAGGGCCATAGATACGCAGTATTTT. This codes for CASSSSGRAIDTQYF.

This clonotype counts as medium-sized (0.01 to 0.1%). The rearrangement uses TRBV6-2 or TRBV6-3 and TRBJ2-2, with D possibly TRBD1 on 5 matching bases. The CDR3 has 15 amino acids. Germline V gives CDR1 MNHEY, CDR2 SVGEGT. Trimming cost V 6 bases and J 0 bases, with 11 bases left between them. CDR3 loop: CASSPGHSNTGELFF. The CDR3 nucleotides read TGTGCCAGCAGCCCCGGACATTCGAACACCGGGGAGCTGTTTTTT.

There are many counts of this clonotype. The chain combines TRBV6-2 or TRBV6-3 with TRBJ2-1; no clear D gene. The germline V and J ends were trimmed by 8 bases and 0 bases, with 8 bases remaining between them. The CDR3 length is 13 residues. Germline lookup yields CDR1 MNHEY and CDR2 SVGEGT. The chain's CDR3 is CASGSGSYNEQFF. CDR3 DNA sequence: TGTGCCAGCGGCTCCGGCTCCTACAATGAGCAGTTCTTC.

This clonotype was observed many times. DNA for the CDR3: TGTGCCAGCAGCCAAGATGGGGGGACTCTAGCCAAAAACATTCAGTACTTC. Translation: CASSQDGGTLAKNIQYF. The rearrangement uses TRBV4-2 and TRBJ2-4, with D possibly being TRBD2 (6 bases). CDR3 length equals 17 residues. V was pared by 0 bases and J by 0 bases, with 12 bases between. CDR1 and CDR2 (germline): LGHNA, YNFKEQ.

By sample share, this clonotype is medium-sized (0.01 to 0.1%). CDR3 in DNA: TGTGCCAGCATAACGGCGCCGGGACTAGCGGGAGTAGATACGCAGTATTTT. Its translation is CASITAPGLAGVDTQYF. The chain links TRBV6-6 to TRBJ2-3; 14 bases align to TRBD2. The CDR3 is 17 residues long. The germline V gene encodes CDR1 MNHNY and CDR2 SVGAGI (reference sequence). With 7 bases clipped from V and 5 bases from J, the junction kept 11 bases outside the gene matches.

This clonotype was recorded many times. The V gene is TRBV12-3 or TRBV12-4, the J gene TRBJ1-2, with D possibly TRBD1 on 6 matching bases. CDR3 size: 12 residues. V lost 5 bases to trimming and J lost 5 bases, with 9 bases between them. The CDR3 loop reads CASSRQEYGYTF. The CDR3 DNA is TGTGCCAGCAGTCGACAGGAGTATGGCTACACCTTC.

This clonotype has a count of ten or more. The genes are TRBV6-5 and TRBJ2-1; tentative D call: TRBD2 (6 bases). Trimming removed 3 bases from V and 5 bases from J, with 11 bases in between. The CDR3 loop spans 14 amino acids. Germline V gives CDR1 MNHEY, CDR2 SVGAGI. The CDR3 loop reads CASSYKLAHNEQFF. CDR3 coding DNA: TGTGCCAGCAGTTATAAGCTAGCGCACAATGAGCAGTTCTTC.

V and J are TRBV7-2 and TRBJ2-2; 8 positions agree with TRBD2. Germline trimming cut 5 bases from V and 4 bases from J; bases unmatched to any gene: 9. Looked up from germline, CDR1 is SGHTA and CDR2 is FQGNSA. CDR3 length equals 16 residues. The CDR3 DNA follows: TGTGCCAGCAGCCCGGAAGCGGGAGTCGTCACCGGGGAGCTGTTTTTT. Its protein is CASSPEAGVVTGELFF. The full variable domain, its missing parts supplied by reference TRBV7-2 and TRBJ2-2, is GAGVSQSPSNKVTEKGKDVELRCDPISGHTALYWYRQSLGQGLEFLIYFQGNSAPDKSGLPSDRFSAERTGGSVSTLTIQRTQQEDSAVYLCASSPEAGVVTGELFFGEGSRLTVL.

By sample share, this clonotype is medium-sized. The chain uses TRBV19 and TRBJ2-6, with D perhaps TRBD1 (6 bases). Germline values: CDR1 LNHDA, CDR2 SQIVND (reference sequence). This CDR3 is 15 amino acids long. Trimming stripped 7 bases from V and 2 bases from J, with 12 bases between. For the CDR3, the DNA is TGTGCCAGTACCCCACAGGGACCTGGGGCCAACGTCCTGACTTTC. Its protein product is CASTPQGPGANVLTF.

This clonotype was detected only a few times. V usage is TRBV7-3 and J usage is TRBJ2-3; 8 bases align to TRBD2. CDR1 is SGHTA, CDR2 FQGTGA, per germline. Trimming at V came to 1 base and at J to 4 bases, leaving 22 bases not matched to a gene. This CDR3 spans 21 amino acids. The CDR3 spells CASSLKPPASGLPKGADTQYF. The DNA for the CDR3 is TGTGCCAGCAGCTTAAAACCCCCGGCTAGCGGGTTACCGAAAGGGGCAGATACGCAGTATTTT.

This clonotype was counted at least ten times. This chain uses TRBV20-1 with TRBJ2-7; the D is unclear. V was trimmed by 1 base and J by 3 bases, leaving 10 bases between them. CDR1 and CDR2 (germline): DFQATT, SNEGSKA (reference sequence). CDR3 length: 13 amino acids. DNA of the CDR3: TGCAGTGCTAGAGGGGGTGGGTACTACGAGCAGTACTTC. It translates to CSARGGGYYEQYF.

In this sample, this clonotype is medium-sized (0.01 to 0.1%). This rearrangement joins TRBV12-3 or TRBV12-4 to TRBJ1-6, with 7 nucleotides matching TRBD1. The J segment lost 4 bases and the V segment lost 2 bases, leaving 2 bases of the junction unmatched. CDR3 size: 15 residues. CDR3: CASSLWTGYNSPLHF. CDR3 DNA: TGTGCCAGCAGTTTATGGACAGGATATAATTCACCCCTCCACTTT.

In this sample, this clonotype turned up many times. The chain recombines TRBV21-1 with TRBJ1-3; the listed D gene, TRBD1, was not tested against the DNA. TRBV21-1 is recorded as a pseudogene. The CDR3 has 16 residues. As DNA, the CDR3 is TGTGCCAGCAGCAAAGGGCCGGGACACCCTGGGCCCACCATATATTTT. Translating gives CASSKGPGHPGPTIYF.

This clonotype was counted at least ten times. The chain employs TRBV5-8 and TRBJ1-2, with 8 bases fitting TRBD1. CDR3 size: 16 residues. Germline CDR1 and CDR2: SGHTS and YDEGEE. Trimming removed 4 bases from V and 4 bases from J; junction bases left unmatched: 12. The CDR3 nucleotides read TGTGCCAGCAGCACCGGACAGGGTGCTACCATCTATGGCTACACCTTC. It specifies CASSTGQGATIYGYTF.

This clonotype occurred many times. The genes are TRBV24-1 and TRBJ2-5, with D hard to call. Trimming left V 8 bases short and J 2 bases short, with 8 bases between. The CDR3 spans 12 residues. Germline CDR1 and CDR2: KGHDR and SFDVKD. The CDR3 loop is CATTRPQETQYF. The CDR3 DNA reads TGTGCCACCACCAGACCGCAAGAGACCCAGTACTTC.